Listed below are T cell receptor beta chains from one sample, sequenced in a study of T cells in Graves' hyperthyroidism and ophthalmopathy. TCRdb redid the calling of the multiplex PCR reads with MiXCR, one entry per CDR3 protein. The sample has 600,000 to 900,000 distinct CDR3 sequences; roughly 15% are singletons. Input material: blood. These receptors were collected from a man younger than 30 with Graves' hyperthyroidism. Each CDR3 is given with its conserved first and last residue. The D gene is left open where the match is weak. Clone sizes are given selectively: once, few, many, or a class where the clone is expanded.

D gene: TRBD1; clone size: .; J gene: TRBJ1-4; V gene: TRBV11-3; CDR3 DNA: TGTGCCAGCAGCCAGAGTTTGACAGGGCCTAATGAAAAACTGTTTTTT; CDR3 protein: CASSQSLTGPNEKLFF
D gene: .; clone size: many; J gene: TRBJ2-1; V gene: TRBV6-1; CDR3 DNA: TGTGCCAGCACCTCGGGCAATGAGCAGTTCTTC; CDR3 protein: CASTSGNEQFF
D gene: .; clone size: .; J gene: TRBJ1-5; V gene: TRBV4-3; CDR3 DNA: TGCGCCAGCAGCCAAGATCTTAAAGGGGCCAGCAATCAGCCCCAGCATTTT; CDR3 protein: CASSQDLKGASNQPQHF
D gene: .; clone size: .; J gene: TRBJ2-7; V gene: TRBV6-5; CDR3 DNA: TGTGCCAGCAGTTACGGCAGACTCTACGAGCAGTACTTC; CDR3 protein: CASSYGRLYEQYF
D gene: .; clone size: .; J gene: TRBJ1-4; V gene: TRBV3-1; CDR3 DNA: TGTGCCAGCAGCCTGAGTGGGGGCGAGGCTAATGAAAAACTGTTTTTT; CDR3 protein: CASSLSGGEANEKLFF
D gene: .; clone size: .; J gene: TRBJ1-2; V gene: TRBV10-3; CDR3 DNA: TGTGCCATCAGAGCAGGACCCTATGGCTACACCTTC; CDR3 protein: CAIRAGPYGYTF
D gene: TRBD1; clone size: many; J gene: TRBJ2-7; V gene: TRBV27; CDR3 DNA: TGTGCCAGCAGTTTATGGGGGACAGGGGGCGAAGAGCAGTACTTC; CDR3 protein: CASSLWGTGGEEQYF
D gene: .; clone size: many; J gene: TRBJ1-1; V gene: TRBV5-5; CDR3 DNA: TGTGCCAGCAGCTTGTACTCTGGGGTTAGGAACACTGAAGCTTTCTTT; CDR3 protein: CASSLYSGVRNTEAFF
D gene: TRBD1; clone size: .; J gene: TRBJ1-4; V gene: TRBV9; CDR3 DNA: TGTGCCAGCAGCGCCAGGGGGGGTGAAAAACTGTTTTTT; CDR3 protein: CASSARGGEKLFF
D gene: .; clone size: .; J gene: TRBJ1-2; V gene: TRBV5-5; CDR3 DNA: TGTGCCAGCAGCTTGGCCAGGGGAACTAACTATGGCTACACCTTC; CDR3 protein: CASSLARGTNYGYTF
D gene: TRBD2; clone size: many; J gene: TRBJ2-7; V gene: TRBV18; CDR3 DNA: TGTGCCAGCTCACCAGGAGAAGGGCGACGAGCGGGAGGTAGGGCCTACGAGCAGTACTTC; CDR3 protein: CASSPGEGRRAGGRAYEQYF
D gene: TRBD1; clone size: many; J gene: TRBJ2-3; V gene: TRBV5-1; CDR3 DNA: TGCGCCAGCAGCTTGCAGGGGGCGAGAGATACGCAGTATTTT; CDR3 protein: CASSLQGARDTQYF
D gene: .; clone size: few; J gene: TRBJ1-5; V gene: TRBV28; CDR3 DNA: TGTGCCAGCAGTTTGGCAGGAATGAGCAATCAGCCCCAGCATTTT; CDR3 protein: CASSLAGMSNQPQHF
D gene: .; clone size: many; J gene: TRBJ2-5; V gene: TRBV5-5; CDR3 DNA: TGTGCCAGCAGCTTAGGGACCGGCCTAAAAGAGACCCAGTACTTC; CDR3 protein: CASSLGTGLKETQYF
D gene: .; clone size: .; J gene: TRBJ1-4; V gene: TRBV4-3; CDR3 DNA: TGCGCCAGCAGCCAAGTACAGACGGCTGATGAAAAACTGTTTTTT; CDR3 protein: CASSQVQTADEKLFF
D gene: .; clone size: many; J gene: TRBJ1-2; V gene: TRBV28; CDR3 DNA: TGTGCCAGCCGCGCCGTGATTGGCTACACCTTC; CDR3 protein: CASRAVIGYTF
D gene: TRBD1; clone size: .; J gene: TRBJ2-4; V gene: TRBV12-3/TRBV12-4; CDR3 DNA: TGTGCCAGCAGTTTGAGGGGACAGGGGATGAACATTCAGTACTTC; CDR3 protein: CASSLRGQGMNIQYF
D gene: .; clone size: many; J gene: TRBJ2-3; V gene: TRBV28; CDR3 DNA: TGTGCCAGCAGTGTCACTAGGGCCAGCACAGATACGCAGTATTTT; CDR3 protein: CASSVTRASTDTQYF
D gene: .; clone size: many; J gene: TRBJ2-3; V gene: TRBV12-3/TRBV12-4; CDR3 DNA: TGTGCCAGCAGCAGTAACAGGGCGCGGACAGATACGCAGTATTTT; CDR3 protein: CASSSNRARTDTQYF
D gene: TRBD2; clone size: .; J gene: TRBJ2-1; V gene: TRBV20-1; CDR3 DNA: TGCAGTGCTTTTCGTGGGACTAGCGGAGACTACAATGAGCAGTTCTTC; CDR3 protein: CSAFRGTSGDYNEQFF
D gene: .; clone size: many; J gene: TRBJ2-5; V gene: TRBV27; CDR3 DNA: TGTGCCAGCAGAGCCCCAACCGGGACGGAGGCCGGGGAGACCCAGTACTTC; CDR3 protein: CASRAPTGTEAGETQYF
D gene: .; clone size: few; J gene: TRBJ2-2; V gene: TRBV19; CDR3 DNA: TGTGCCAGCACAAACCGGGCTAACACCGGGGAGCTGTTTTTT; CDR3 protein: CASTNRANTGELFF
D gene: .; clone size: few; J gene: TRBJ2-3; V gene: TRBV7-3; CDR3 DNA: TGTGCCAGCAGCCCCCAAAGGGCTAGCACAGATACGCAGTATTTT; CDR3 protein: CASSPQRASTDTQYF
D gene: TRBD1; clone size: .; J gene: TRBJ1-4; V gene: TRBV24-1; CDR3 DNA: TGTGCCACCAGTGATCCACCGGGACAGGGGAATGAAAAACTGTTTTTT; CDR3 protein: CATSDPPGQGNEKLFF
D gene: .; clone size: .; J gene: TRBJ2-2; V gene: TRBV2; CDR3 DNA: TGTGCCAGCAGTGTCAGGGAGTTGGGGGAGCTGTTTTTT; CDR3 protein: CASSVRELGELFF
D gene: .; clone size: many; J gene: TRBJ2-5; V gene: TRBV10-3; CDR3 DNA: TGTGCCATCAGTGCCTCAACAAGTCAAGAGACCCAGTACTTC; CDR3 protein: CAISASTSQETQYF
D gene: .; clone size: many; J gene: TRBJ2-6; V gene: TRBV7-8; CDR3 DNA: TGTGCCAGCAGCTTAGTAGGGGCTTCTGGGGCCAACGTCCTGACTTTC; CDR3 protein: CASSLVGASGANVLTF
D gene: TRBD1; clone size: few; J gene: TRBJ1-1; V gene: TRBV20-1; CDR3 DNA: TGCAGTGCGAAGACAGGGGCCATGAACACTGAAGCTTTCTTT; CDR3 protein: CSAKTGAMNTEAFF
D gene: TRBD2; clone size: .; J gene: TRBJ2-7; V gene: TRBV29-1; CDR3 DNA: TGCAGCACTATTTTAGCGGGAGGGACCTACGAGCAGTACTTC; CDR3 protein: CSTILAGGTYEQYF
D gene: .; clone size: few; J gene: TRBJ2-7; V gene: TRBV20-1; CDR3 DNA: TGCAGTGCTAGAGATGGGGACGTAGGACTTTCCTACGAGCAGTACTTC; CDR3 protein: CSARDGDVGLSYEQYF